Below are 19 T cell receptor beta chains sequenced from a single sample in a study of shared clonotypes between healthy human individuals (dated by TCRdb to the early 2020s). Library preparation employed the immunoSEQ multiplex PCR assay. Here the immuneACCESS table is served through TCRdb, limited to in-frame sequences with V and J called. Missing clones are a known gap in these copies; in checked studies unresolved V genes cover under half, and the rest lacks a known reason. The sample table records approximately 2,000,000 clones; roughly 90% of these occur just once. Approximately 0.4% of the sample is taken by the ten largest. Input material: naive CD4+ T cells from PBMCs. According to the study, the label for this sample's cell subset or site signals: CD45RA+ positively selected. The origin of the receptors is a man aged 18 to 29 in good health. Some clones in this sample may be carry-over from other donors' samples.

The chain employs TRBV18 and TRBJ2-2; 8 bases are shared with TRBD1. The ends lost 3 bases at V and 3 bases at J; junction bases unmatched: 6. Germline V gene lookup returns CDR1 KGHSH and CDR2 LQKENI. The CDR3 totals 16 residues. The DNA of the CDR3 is TGTGCCAGCTCACCCTCCGGGACAGGTGACACCGGGGAGCTGTTTTTT. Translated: CASSPSGTGDTGELFF.

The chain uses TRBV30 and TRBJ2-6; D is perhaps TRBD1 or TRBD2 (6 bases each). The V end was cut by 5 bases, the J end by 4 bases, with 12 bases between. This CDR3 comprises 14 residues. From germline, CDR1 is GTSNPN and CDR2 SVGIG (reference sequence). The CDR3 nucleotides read TGTGCCTGGTTCTCGGGGGCGGGGGCCAACGTCCTGACTTTC. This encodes CAWFSGAGANVLTF.

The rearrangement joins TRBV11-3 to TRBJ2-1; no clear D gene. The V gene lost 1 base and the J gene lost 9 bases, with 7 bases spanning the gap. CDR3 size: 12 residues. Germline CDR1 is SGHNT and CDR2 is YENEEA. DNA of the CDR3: TGTGCCAGCAGCTTAGTCGGGCTTGAGCAGTTCTTC. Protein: CASSLVGLEQFF.

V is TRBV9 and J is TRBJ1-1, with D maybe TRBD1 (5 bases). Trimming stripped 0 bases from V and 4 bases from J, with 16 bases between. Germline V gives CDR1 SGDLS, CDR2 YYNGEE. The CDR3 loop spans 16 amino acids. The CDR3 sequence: CASSVASGADGTEAFF. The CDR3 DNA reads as TGTGCCAGCAGCGTAGCGAGCGGGGCCGACGGCACTGAAGCTTTCTTT.

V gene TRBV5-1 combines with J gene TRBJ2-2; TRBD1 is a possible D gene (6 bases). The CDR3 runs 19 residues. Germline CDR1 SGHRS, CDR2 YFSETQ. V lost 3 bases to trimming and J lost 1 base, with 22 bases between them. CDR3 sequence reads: CASSWTIDRFLMNTGELFF. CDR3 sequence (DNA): TGCGCCAGCAGCTGGACCATTGACAGGTTTTTAATGAACACCGGGGAGCTGTTTTTT.

Here the CDR3 reads CASSPTGRNQPQHF. CDR3 nucleotides: TGTGCCAGCAGCCCGACAGGGCGCAATCAGCCCCAGCATTTT. This chain links TRBV11-2 with TRBJ1-5; 7 nucleotides line up with TRBD1. V lost 5 bases and J lost 2; bases outside the gene matches: 3. Germline lookup yields CDR1 SGHAT and CDR2 FQNNGV. The CDR3 totals 14 residues.

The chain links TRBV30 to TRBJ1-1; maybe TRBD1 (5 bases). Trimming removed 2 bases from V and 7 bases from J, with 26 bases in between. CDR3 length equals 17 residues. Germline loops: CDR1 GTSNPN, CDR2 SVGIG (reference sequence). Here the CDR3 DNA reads TGTGCCTGGAGTTCCCCCGGGCCAGGGCTCCGGAGTGGTGAAGCTTTCTTT. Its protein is CAWSSPGPGLRSGEAFF.

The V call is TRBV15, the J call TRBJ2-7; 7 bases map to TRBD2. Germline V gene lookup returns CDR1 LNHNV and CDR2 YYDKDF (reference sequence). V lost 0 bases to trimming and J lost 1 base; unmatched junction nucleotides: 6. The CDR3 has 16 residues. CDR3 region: CATSRDLLATSYEQYF. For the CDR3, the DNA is TGTGCCACCAGCAGAGATCTACTAGCGACGTCCTACGAGCAGTACTTC.

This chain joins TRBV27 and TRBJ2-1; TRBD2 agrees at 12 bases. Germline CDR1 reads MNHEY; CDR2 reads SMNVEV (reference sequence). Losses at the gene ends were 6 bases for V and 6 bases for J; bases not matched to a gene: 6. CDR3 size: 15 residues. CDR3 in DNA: TGTGCCAGCAGCTCAAGGACTAGCGGGGCCAATGAGCAGTTCTTC. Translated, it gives CASSSRTSGANEQFF.

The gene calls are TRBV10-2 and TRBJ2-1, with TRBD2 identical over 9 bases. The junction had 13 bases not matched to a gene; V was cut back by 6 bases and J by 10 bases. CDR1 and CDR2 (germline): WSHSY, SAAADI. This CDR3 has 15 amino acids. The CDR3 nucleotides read TGCGCCAGCAGCAGCCCATCCCTAGCGGGACCGGAGCAGTTCTTC. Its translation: CASSSPSLAGPEQFF.

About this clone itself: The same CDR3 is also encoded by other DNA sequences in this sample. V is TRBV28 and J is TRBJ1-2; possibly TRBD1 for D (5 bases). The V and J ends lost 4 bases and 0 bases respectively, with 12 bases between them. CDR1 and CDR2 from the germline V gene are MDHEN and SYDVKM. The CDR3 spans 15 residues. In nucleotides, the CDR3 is TGTGCCAGCAGTTCTCCGGGGACCTCTAACTATGGCTACACCTTC. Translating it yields CASSSPGTSNYGYTF.

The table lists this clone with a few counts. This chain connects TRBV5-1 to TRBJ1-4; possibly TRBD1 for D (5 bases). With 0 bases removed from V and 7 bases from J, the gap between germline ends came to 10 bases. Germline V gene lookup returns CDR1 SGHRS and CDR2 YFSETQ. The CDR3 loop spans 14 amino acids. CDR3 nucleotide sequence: TGCGCCAGCAGCTTGGCTCGGGGGTCTGAAAAACTGTTTTTT. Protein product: CASSLARGSEKLFF.

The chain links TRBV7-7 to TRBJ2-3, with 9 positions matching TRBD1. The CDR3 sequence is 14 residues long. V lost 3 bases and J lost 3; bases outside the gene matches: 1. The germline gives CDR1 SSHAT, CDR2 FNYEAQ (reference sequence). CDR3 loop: CASSFGQGTDTQYF. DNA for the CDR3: TGTGCCAGCAGCTTCGGACAGGGGACAGATACGCAGTATTTT.

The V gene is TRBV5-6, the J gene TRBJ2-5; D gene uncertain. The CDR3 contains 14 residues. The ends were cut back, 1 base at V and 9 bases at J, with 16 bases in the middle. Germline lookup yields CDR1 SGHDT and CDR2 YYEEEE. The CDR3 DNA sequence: TGTGCCAGCAGCTTGATGGTCTACCAGGACGCCCAGTACTTC. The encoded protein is CASSLMVYQDAQYF.

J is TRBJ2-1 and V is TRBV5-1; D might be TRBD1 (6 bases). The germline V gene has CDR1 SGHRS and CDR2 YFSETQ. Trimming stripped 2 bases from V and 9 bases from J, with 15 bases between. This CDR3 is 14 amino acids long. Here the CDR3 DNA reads TGCGCCAGCAGCTTAATCACAGGGCTCGGTGAGCAGTTCTTC. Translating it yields CASSLITGLGEQFF.

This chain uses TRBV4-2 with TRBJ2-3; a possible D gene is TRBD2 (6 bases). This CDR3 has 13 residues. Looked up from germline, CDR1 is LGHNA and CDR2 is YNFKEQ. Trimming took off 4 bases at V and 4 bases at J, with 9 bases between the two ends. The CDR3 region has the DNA TGTGCCAGCAGCCCCGGGAGCTCAGATACGCAGTATTTT. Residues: CASSPGSSDTQYF.

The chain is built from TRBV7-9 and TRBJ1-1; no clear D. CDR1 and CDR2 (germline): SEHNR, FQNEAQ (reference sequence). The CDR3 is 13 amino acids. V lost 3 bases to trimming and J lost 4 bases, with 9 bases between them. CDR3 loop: CASSFVEGTEAFF. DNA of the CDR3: TGTGCCAGCAGCTTCGTTGAGGGCACTGAAGCTTTCTTT.

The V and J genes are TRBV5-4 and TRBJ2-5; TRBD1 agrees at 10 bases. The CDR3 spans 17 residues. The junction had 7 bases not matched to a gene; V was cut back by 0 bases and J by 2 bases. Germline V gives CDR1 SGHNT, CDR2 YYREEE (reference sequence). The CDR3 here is CASSLVDRGLEQETQYF. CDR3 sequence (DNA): TGTGCCAGCAGCTTGGTAGACAGGGGGCTTGAACAAGAGACCCAGTACTTC.

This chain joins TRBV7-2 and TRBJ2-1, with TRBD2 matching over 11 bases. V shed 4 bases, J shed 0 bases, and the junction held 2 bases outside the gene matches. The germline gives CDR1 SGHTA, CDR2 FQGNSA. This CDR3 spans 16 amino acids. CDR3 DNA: TGTGCCAGCAGCTGGGGGACTAGCGGCTCCTACAATGAGCAGTTCTTC. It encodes CASSWGTSGSYNEQFF.